This entry describes one T cell receptor beta chain. These data are taken from a study of shared clonotypes between healthy human individuals. Looking at the study overall: For every donor, three CD4 naive, three CD4 memory, two CD8 naive and one CD8 memory plates were used.

The CDR3 contains 13 residues. V lost 5 bases, J lost 5 bases, and 10 bases lay in between. CDR1 and CDR2 (germline): LNHDA, SQIVND (reference sequence). The assay was immunoSEQ multiplex PCR, and TCRdb's table has in-frame clones only and misses some. The sample lists roughly 2.2 million clones, less than 95% occurring once. The chain joins TRBV19 to TRBJ1-5; D is uncertain. This receptor was identified in a man aged 18 to 30 in good health. Some clones in this sample may be carry-over from other donors' samples. Sequencing used naive CD4+ T cells from PBMCs. Subset in this sample: CD45RA+ positively selected. The CDR3 nucleotides read TGTGCCAGTAGTGTCGCCGCTCATCAGCCCCAGCATTTT. The encoded protein is CASSVAAHQPQHF.